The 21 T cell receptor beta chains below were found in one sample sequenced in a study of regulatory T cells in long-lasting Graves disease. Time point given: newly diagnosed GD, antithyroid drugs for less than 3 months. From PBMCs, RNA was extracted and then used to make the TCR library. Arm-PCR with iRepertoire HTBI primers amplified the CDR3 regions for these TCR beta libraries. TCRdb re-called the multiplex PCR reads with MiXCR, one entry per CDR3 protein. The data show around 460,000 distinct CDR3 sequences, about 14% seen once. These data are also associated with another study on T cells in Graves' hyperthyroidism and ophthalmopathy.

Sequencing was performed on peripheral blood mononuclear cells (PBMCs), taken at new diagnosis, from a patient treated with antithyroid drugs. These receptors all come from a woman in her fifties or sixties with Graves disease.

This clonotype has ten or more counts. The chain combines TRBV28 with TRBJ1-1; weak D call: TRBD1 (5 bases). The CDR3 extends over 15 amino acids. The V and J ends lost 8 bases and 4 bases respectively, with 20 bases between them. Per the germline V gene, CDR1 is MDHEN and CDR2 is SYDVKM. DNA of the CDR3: TGTGCCAGCGCGGGGGAGAGCAGTCCTGGCACTGAAGCTTTCTTT. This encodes CASAGESSPGTEAFF.

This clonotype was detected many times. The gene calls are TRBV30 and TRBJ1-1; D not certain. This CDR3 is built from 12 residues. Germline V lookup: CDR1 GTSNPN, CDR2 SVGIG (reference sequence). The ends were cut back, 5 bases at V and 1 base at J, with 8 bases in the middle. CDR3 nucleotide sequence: TGTGCCTGGGGGAGGGCGAACACTGAAGCTTTCTTT. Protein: CAWGRANTEAFF.

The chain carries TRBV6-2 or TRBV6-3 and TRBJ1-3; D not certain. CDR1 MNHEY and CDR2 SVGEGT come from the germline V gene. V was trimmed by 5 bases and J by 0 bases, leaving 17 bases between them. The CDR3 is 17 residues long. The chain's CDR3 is CASSELPKALSGNTIYF. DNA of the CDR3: TGTGCCAGCAGTGAGTTGCCGAAGGCCCTCTCTGGAAACACCATATATTTT.

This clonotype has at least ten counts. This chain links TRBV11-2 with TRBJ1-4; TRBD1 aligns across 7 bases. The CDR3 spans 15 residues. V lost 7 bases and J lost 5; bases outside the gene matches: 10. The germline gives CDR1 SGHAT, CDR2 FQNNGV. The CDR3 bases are TGTGCCAGCAAATACAGGGGAGGAATCAATGAAAAACTGTTTTTT. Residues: CASKYRGGINEKLFF.

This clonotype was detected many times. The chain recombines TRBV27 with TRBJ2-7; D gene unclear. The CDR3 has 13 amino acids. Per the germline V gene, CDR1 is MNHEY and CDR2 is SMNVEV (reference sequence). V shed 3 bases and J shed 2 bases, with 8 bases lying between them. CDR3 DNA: TGTGCCAGCAGTTTGGCCCAAACCTACGAGCAGTACTTC. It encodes CASSLAQTYEQYF.

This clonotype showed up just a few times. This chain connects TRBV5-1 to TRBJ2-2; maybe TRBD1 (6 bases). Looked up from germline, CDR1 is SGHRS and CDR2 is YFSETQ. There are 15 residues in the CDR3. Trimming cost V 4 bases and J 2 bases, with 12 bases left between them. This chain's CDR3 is CASSNRQANTGELFF. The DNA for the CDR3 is TGCGCCAGCAGCAACAGACAGGCAAACACCGGGGAGCTGTTTTTT.

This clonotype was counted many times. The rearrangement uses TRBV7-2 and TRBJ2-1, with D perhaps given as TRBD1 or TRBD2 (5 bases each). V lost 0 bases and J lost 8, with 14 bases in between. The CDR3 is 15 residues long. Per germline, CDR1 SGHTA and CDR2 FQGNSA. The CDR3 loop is CASSLAGTVMDEQFF. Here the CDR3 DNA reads TGTGCCAGCAGCTTAGCCGGGACGGTTATGGATGAGCAGTTCTTC.

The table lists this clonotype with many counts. CDR3: CASSQVQGDETQYF. CDR3 sequence (DNA): TGTGCCAGCAGCCAGGTCCAGGGGGACGAGACCCAGTACTTC. The chain is built from TRBV3-1 and TRBJ2-5, with 7 positions matching TRBD1. The trim removed 3 bases at V and 5 bases at J, leaving 6 bases unmatched. The CDR3 sequence is 14 residues long. CDR1 and CDR2 from the germline V gene are LGHDT and YNNKEL (reference sequence).

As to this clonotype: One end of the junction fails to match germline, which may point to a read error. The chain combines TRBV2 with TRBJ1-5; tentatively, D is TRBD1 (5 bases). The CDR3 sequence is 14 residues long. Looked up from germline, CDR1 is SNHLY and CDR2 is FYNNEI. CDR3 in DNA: TGTGCCAGCAGCGCTGACAGAATCAATCATCCCCAGCATTTT. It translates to CASSADRINHPQHF.

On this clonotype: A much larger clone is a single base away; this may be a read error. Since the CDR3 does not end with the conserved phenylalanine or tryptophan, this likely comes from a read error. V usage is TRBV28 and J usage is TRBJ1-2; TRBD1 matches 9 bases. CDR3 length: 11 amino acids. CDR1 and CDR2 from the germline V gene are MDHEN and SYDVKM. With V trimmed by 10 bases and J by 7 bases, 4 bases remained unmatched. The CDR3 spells CATRQGVGYTI. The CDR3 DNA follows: TGTGCCACGAGACAGGGGGTTGGCTACACCATC.

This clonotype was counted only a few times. CDR3 residues: CASSQNSGTRSDEQYF. The CDR3 DNA sequence: TGTGCCAGCAGCCAAAATTCCGGGACACGAAGCGACGAGCAGTACTTC. V usage is TRBV7-9 and J usage is TRBJ2-7; D might be TRBD1 (6 bases). CDR1 is SEHNR and CDR2 is FQNEAQ in the germline V gene (reference sequence). CDR3 length: 16 residues. V lost 5 bases, J lost 5 bases, and 22 bases lay in between.

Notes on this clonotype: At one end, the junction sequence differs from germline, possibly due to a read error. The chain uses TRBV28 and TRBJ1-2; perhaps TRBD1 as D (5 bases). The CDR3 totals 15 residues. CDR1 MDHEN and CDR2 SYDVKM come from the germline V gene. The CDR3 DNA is TGTGCCAACAGTTTAGTAGGGGACCTTTCCTATGGCTACACCTTC. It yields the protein CANSLVGDLSYGYTF.

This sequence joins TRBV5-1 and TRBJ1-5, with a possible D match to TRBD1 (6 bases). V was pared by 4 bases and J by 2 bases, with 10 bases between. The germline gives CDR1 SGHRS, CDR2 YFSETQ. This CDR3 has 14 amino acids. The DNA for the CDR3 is TGCGCCAGCAGCCTGGACAGCCGCAATCAGCCCCAGCATTTT. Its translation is CASSLDSRNQPQHF.

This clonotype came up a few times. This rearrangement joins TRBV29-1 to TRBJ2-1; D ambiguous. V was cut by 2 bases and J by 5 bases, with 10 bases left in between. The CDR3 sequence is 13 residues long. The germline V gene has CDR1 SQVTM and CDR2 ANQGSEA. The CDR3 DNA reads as TGCAGCGTTGAATGGGGTCCCCACAATGAGCAGTTCTTC. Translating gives CSVEWGPHNEQFF.

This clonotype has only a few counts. Here the CDR3 DNA reads TGCAGCGTCAAATCACAGGGGGCAGGCACAGATACGCAGTATTTT. Translated, it gives CSVKSQGAGTDTQYF. The V and J genes are TRBV29-1 and TRBJ2-3; 9 nucleotides match TRBD1. Germline CDR1 SQVTM, CDR2 ANQGSEA. V gave up 6 bases and J gave up 1 base; unmatched junction bases: 8. CDR3 size: 15 residues.

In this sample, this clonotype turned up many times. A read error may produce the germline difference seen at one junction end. In DNA, the CDR3 is TGTGCCATCACCGGGGACTCGGCCACTGTAGCTTTCTTT. Residues: CAITGDSATVAFF. V is TRBV10-3 and J is TRBJ1-1; TRBD1 is a possible D gene (5 bases). CDR1 and CDR2 from the germline V gene are ENHRY and SYGVKD. CDR3 length equals 13 residues.

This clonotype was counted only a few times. CDR3 sequence: CASSLGGTGNGYTF. CDR3 nucleotides: TGCGCCAGCAGCTTGGGGGGGACAGGGAATGGCTACACCTTC. The chain links TRBV5-1 to TRBJ1-2; TRBD1 matches 9 bases. The CDR3 is 14 amino acids. CDR1 and CDR2 from the germline V gene are SGHRS and YFSETQ. With V trimmed by 0 bases and J by 6 bases, 3 bases remained unmatched.

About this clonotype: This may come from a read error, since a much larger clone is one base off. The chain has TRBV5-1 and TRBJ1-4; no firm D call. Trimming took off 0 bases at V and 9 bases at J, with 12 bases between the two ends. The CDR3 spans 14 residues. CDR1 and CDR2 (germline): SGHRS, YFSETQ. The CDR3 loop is CASSLAEGTKKLFF. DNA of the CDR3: TGCGCCAGCAGCTTGGCGGAGGGAACCAAAAAACTGTTTTTT.

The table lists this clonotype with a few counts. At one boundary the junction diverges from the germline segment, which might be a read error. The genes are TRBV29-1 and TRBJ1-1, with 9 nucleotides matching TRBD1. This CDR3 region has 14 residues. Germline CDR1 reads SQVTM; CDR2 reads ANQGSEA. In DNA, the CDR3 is TGCAGCGCTGAAGGGACAGGGAGAGGAACTGAAGCTTTCTTT. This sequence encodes CSAEGTGRGTEAFF.

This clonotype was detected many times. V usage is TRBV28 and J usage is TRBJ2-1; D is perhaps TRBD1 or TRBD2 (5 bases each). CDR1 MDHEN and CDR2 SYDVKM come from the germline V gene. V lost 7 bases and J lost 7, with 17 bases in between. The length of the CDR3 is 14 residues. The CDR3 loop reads CASNRGRSANEQFF. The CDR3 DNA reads TGTGCCAGCAACCGGGGCCGGAGCGCGAATGAGCAGTTCTTC. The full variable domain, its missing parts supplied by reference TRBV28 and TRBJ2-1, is DVKVTQSSRYLVKRTGEKVFLECVQDMDHENMFWYRQDPGLGLRLIYFSYDVKMKEKGDIPEGYSVSREKKERFSLILESASTNQTSMYLCASNRGRSANEQFFGPGTRLTVL.

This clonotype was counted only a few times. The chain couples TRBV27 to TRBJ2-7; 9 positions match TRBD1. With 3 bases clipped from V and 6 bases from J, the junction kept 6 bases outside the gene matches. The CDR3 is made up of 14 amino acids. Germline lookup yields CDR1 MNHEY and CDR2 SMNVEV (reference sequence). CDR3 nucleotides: TGTGCCAGCAGTTTCCGGGACAGGGCCCCCGAGCAGTACTTC. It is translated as CASSFRDRAPEQYF.